These T cell receptor beta chains were read from a single sample in a study of blood T cell repertoires in COVID-19. This table comes from immunoSEQ multiplex PCR, and its TCRdb copy is limited to in-frame clones, with some not included. The sample records about 250,000 clones, nearly 90% being singletons. The specimen was peripheral blood. Receptor source: a young man with active or convalescent COVID-19. CDR3s include the opening cysteine and the closing phenylalanine or tryptophan. Each record gives: V gene, D gene, J gene, CDR3 protein, CDR3 DNA. A D gene is named only where the DNA matches it firmly.

V: TRBV4-1
D: TRBD2
J: TRBJ2-1
CDR3: CASSQGGSSGSYEQFF
DNA: TGCGCCAGCAGCCAAGGTGGTTCTAGCGGGAGCTATGAGCAGTTCTTC

V: TRBV29-1
D: NA
J: TRBJ1-2
CDR3: CSARGRGDTNYGYTF
DNA: TGCAGCGCCCGAGGGAGGGGGGATACGAACTATGGCTACACCTTC

V: TRBV28
D: TRBD2
J: TRBJ2-2
CDR3: CASRTGRTNTGELFF
DNA: TGTGCCAGCAGGACCGGGAGGACCAACACCGGGGAGCTGTTTTTT

V: TRBV6-5
D: TRBD1
J: TRBJ1-3
CDR3: CASRQGSSGNTIYF
DNA: TGTGCCAGTCGACAGGGCAGCTCTGGAAACACCATATATTTT

V: TRBV3-1/TRBV3-2
D: TRBD1
J: TRBJ1-1
CDR3: CASSQDFQGAWAEAFF
DNA: TGTGCCAGCAGCCAAGATTTTCAGGGGGCATGGGCTGAAGCTTTCTTT

V: TRBV2
D: NA
J: TRBJ1-1
CDR3: CASSDFGMNTEAFF
DNA: TGTGCCAGCAGTGATTTCGGGATGAACACTGAAGCTTTCTTT

V: TRBV29-1
D: TRBD2
J: TRBJ2-1
CDR3: CSGSSLAGGSNEQFF
DNA: TGCAGCGGCTCATCACTAGCGGGAGGATCGAATGAGCAGTTCTTC

V: TRBV29-1
D: TRBD2
J: TRBJ2-3
CDR3: CSVKTSGSSDTQYF
DNA: TGCAGCGTCAAGACTAGCGGGAGTAGTGATACGCAGTATTTT

V: TRBV5-1
D: TRBD1
J: TRBJ2-7
CDR3: CASSPGQQGLGQYF
DNA: TGCGCCAGCAGCCCGGGACAGCAGGGGTTGGGGCAGTACTTC

V: TRBV11-2
D: TRBD1
J: TRBJ1-5
CDR3: CASNGQGGLGSNQPQHF
DNA: TGTGCCAGCAACGGACAGGGAGGATTGGGGAGCAATCAGCCCCAGCATTTT